One sample yielded the 17 T cell receptor beta chains listed below, sequenced in a study of cytotoxic CD8 clonotypes in ibrutinib-treated CLL. Here immunoSEQ multiplex PCR was the method, and the copy in TCRdb shows in-frame clones only, minus some. The table lists roughly 63,000 clones, 57% of them singletons, with roughly 14% in the top ten. The input for sequencing was PBMCs, taken after 12 months of ibrutinib treatment. All receptors come from a human donor with chronic lymphocytic leukemia.

This CDR3 reads CASARVSTDTQYF. Here the CDR3 DNA reads TGTGCCAGTGCTCGGGTTAGCACAGATACGCAGTATTTT. The chain carries TRBV19 and TRBJ2-3; D unresolved. The CDR3 has 13 amino acids. V shed 8 bases and J shed 0 bases, with 9 bases lying between them. CDR1 LNHDA and CDR2 SQIVND come from the germline V gene (reference sequence).

The chain links TRBV27 to TRBJ1-2; TRBD1 agrees at 7 bases. After removal of 1 base from V and 4 bases from J, the junction contained 9 bases not matched to a gene. Germline CDR1 and CDR2: MNHEY and SMNVEV (reference sequence). The CDR3 covers 16 residues. The CDR3 nucleotides read TGTGCCAGCAGTTTATTATCGACAGGGTCCATCTATGGCTACACCTTC. Amino acid sequence: CASSLLSTGSIYGYTF.

This clone was counted only a few times. The chain links TRBV28 to TRBJ1-2; 9 bases match TRBD1. Looked up from germline, CDR1 is MDHEN and CDR2 is SYDVKM. Trimming took 8 bases from V and 7 from J; bases not matched to a gene: 5. This CDR3 has 12 amino acids. DNA of the CDR3: TGTGCCAGCTCAAGGACAGGGGTTGGCTACACCTTC. Amino acid sequence: CASSRTGVGYTF.

The rearrangement uses TRBV6-5 and TRBJ1-1; D remains ambiguous. CDR1 and CDR2 (germline): MNHEY, SVGAGI. The CDR3 extends over 11 amino acids. V was cut by 11 bases and J by 7 bases, with 14 bases left in between. The CDR3 coding sequence is TGTGCCTGTTTGACCCAGGTTGAAGCTTTCTTT. It specifies CACLTQVEAFF.

This sequence joins TRBV11-1 and TRBJ2-1; D remains unclear. V lost 5 bases to trimming and J lost 5 bases, with 7 bases between them. This CDR3 spans 12 amino acids. Germline V gives CDR1 SGHAT, CDR2 FQDESV (reference sequence). The CDR3 DNA is TGTGCCAGCAGCGCTGACGACAATGAGCAGTTCTTC. Protein product: CASSADDNEQFF.

This clone was detected a few times. The chain has TRBV27 and TRBJ2-2, with 8 positions matching TRBD2. J was trimmed by 6 bases and V by 2 bases; bases with no gene match: 5. CDR1 is MNHEY and CDR2 is SMNVEV in the germline V gene (reference sequence). The CDR3 has 15 amino acids. The CDR3 sequence: CASSLGTSIAGELFF. The DNA of the CDR3 is TGTGCCAGCAGTTTAGGGACTAGTATCGCCGGGGAGCTGTTTTTT.

The V and J genes are TRBV7-9 and TRBJ2-5, with D tentatively TRBD2 (6 bases). V dropped 4 bases and J dropped 4 bases, with 13 bases sitting between them. The CDR3 consists of 14 residues. Per germline, CDR1 SEHNR and CDR2 FQNEAQ (reference sequence). The CDR3 spells CASSSRGKRETQYF. The DNA of the CDR3 is TGTGCCAGCAGCTCCCGCGGGAAGAGAGAGACCCAGTACTTC.

The genes are TRBV7-2 and TRBJ2-7; D possibly corresponds to TRBD2 (5 bases). Germline assignment: CDR1 SGHTA and CDR2 FQGNSA. CDR3 length equals 14 residues. Trimming took 2 bases from V and 3 from J, leaving 11 bases between them. For the CDR3, the DNA is TGTGCCAGCAGCTTATCCGGGGATGGCTACGAGCAGTACTTC. Amino acids: CASSLSGDGYEQYF. Based on the CDR3 plus reference TRBV7-2 and TRBJ2-7, the full variable domain is GAGVSQSPSNKVTEKGKDVELRCDPISGHTALYWYRQSLGQGLEFLIYFQGNSAPDKSGLPSDRFSAERTGGSVSTLTIQRTQQEDSAVYLCASSLSGDGYEQYFGPGTRLTVT.

The chain couples TRBV6-5 to TRBJ1-2; D perhaps matches TRBD1 (5 bases). CDR1 is MNHEY, CDR2 SVGAGI, per germline. The germline V and J ends were trimmed by 0 bases and 7 bases, with 15 bases remaining between them. This CDR3 has 15 amino acids. The CDR3 protein is CASSYSTSGRGGYTF. The CDR3 nucleotides read TGTGCCAGCAGTTACTCCACGTCAGGGAGAGGTGGCTACACCTTC.

This chain connects TRBV5-8 to TRBJ1-3; the D gene is possibly TRBD1 (5 bases). V shed 0 bases and J shed 1 base, with 8 bases lying between them. Germline CDR1 reads SGHTS; CDR2 reads YDEGEE. The CDR3 covers 15 residues. The CDR3 region is CASSLVGRSGNTIYF. The CDR3 DNA reads as TGTGCCAGCAGCTTGGTGGGGCGATCTGGAAACACCATATATTTT.

The chain employs TRBV6-1 and TRBJ2-7; perhaps TRBD1 as D (6 bases). With 10 bases removed from V and 3 bases from J, the gap between germline ends came to 19 bases. The CDR3 runs 14 residues. CDR1 MNHNS and CDR2 SASEGT come from the germline V gene. CDR3 loop: CAIRYRDTHYEQYF. The CDR3 coding sequence is TGTGCCATCCGCTACCGGGACACGCACTACGAGCAGTACTTC.

This clone was found a few times. The rearrangement uses TRBV6-6 and TRBJ2-3; 7 bases are a match to TRBD2. The CDR3 is 15 amino acids. Germline V lookup: CDR1 MNHNY, CDR2 SVGAGI (reference sequence). J gave up 1 base and V 6 bases, and 7 bases lay outside the gene matches. For the CDR3, the DNA is TGTGCCAGCAGCCTACCCGCGGGAGGCACAGATACGCAGTATTTT. This sequence encodes CASSLPAGGTDTQYF.

The chain uses TRBV7-2 and TRBJ2-2, with D possibly matching TRBD2 (7 bases). V was pared by 1 base and J by 8 bases, with 14 bases between. This CDR3 has 15 residues. The germline CDR1 and CDR2 sequences are SGHTA and FQGNSA. The CDR3 coding sequence is TGTGCCAGCAGCTTAGAAGGCGGGGGCGTGGGGGAGCTGTTTTTT. Translating gives CASSLEGGGVGELFF.

V and J are TRBV6-1 and TRBJ1-5, with TRBD1 as a possible D gene (6 bases). The CDR3 covers 14 residues. The V gene's germline CDR1 is MNHNS and CDR2 SASEGT. Trimming left V 6 bases short and J 6 bases short, with 15 bases between. The CDR3 region is CASRKRGAAQPQHF. The CDR3 coding sequence is TGTGCCAGCAGAAAGAGGGGGGCCGCTCAGCCCCAGCATTTT.

This clone showed up many times. The chain employs TRBV28 and TRBJ1-3; D not resolved. The CDR3 has 12 residues. Trimming left V 3 bases short and J 4 bases short, with 4 bases between. CDR1 MDHEN and CDR2 SYDVKM come from the germline V gene. The CDR3 nucleotides read TGTGCCAGCAGTTTGACCGGAAACACCATATATTTT. Translation: CASSLTGNTIYF.

About this clone itself: The sample holds other DNA sequences that translate to the same CDR3. V gene TRBV20-1 combines with J gene TRBJ2-7; D possibly corresponds to TRBD1 (5 bases). This CDR3 is built from 11 residues. CDR1 is DFQATT and CDR2 is SNEGSKA in the germline V gene (reference sequence). V lost 3 bases to trimming and J lost 3 bases, with 6 bases between them. CDR3 DNA: TGCAGTGCTAGGCAGGGCTACGAGCAGTACGTC. Its protein is CSARQGYEQYV.

The chain carries TRBV28 and TRBJ1-1; 8 nucleotides agree with TRBD1. The CDR3 spans 14 residues. Germline V gene lookup returns CDR1 MDHEN and CDR2 SYDVKM. V dropped 5 bases and J dropped 0; count of bases not matched to a gene: 2. The CDR3 coding sequence is TGTGCCAGCAGTAAGGACAGGGTGAACACTGAAGCTTTCTTT. Residues: CASSKDRVNTEAFF. The entire variable domain, with the rest obtained from reference TRBV28 and TRBJ1-1, is as follows: DVKVTQSSRYLVKRTGEKVFLECVQDMDHENMFWYRQDPGLGLRLIYFSYDVKMKEKGDIPEGYSVSREKKERFSLILESASTNQTSMYLCASSKDRVNTEAFFGQGTRLTVV.